The sequence of this T cell receptor beta chain was determined in a study of CD8 T cells in Susac syndrome. The CDR3 loop spans 16 amino acids. Unmatched junction bases numbered 14, after V lost 6 bases and J lost 4 bases. The RNA, about 0.45 to 1 ug, was put through reverse transcription using random hexamers. Multiplex immunoSEQ PCR targeted 54 Vbeta and 13 Jbeta TCR beta segments. Each CDR3 protein gets one entry after TCRdb re-called the immunoSEQ multiplex PCR reads with MiXCR. The data show about 160,000 distinct CDR3 sequences, 95% to 97% seen once. The rearrangement uses TRBV12-3 or TRBV12-4 and TRBJ2-7; 8 nucleotides line up with TRBD1. Input material: CD4+ T cells from PBMCs. This sequence originates from a human donor with Susac syndrome. The CDR3 loop is CASSPGSGGSPYEQYF. For the CDR3, the DNA is TGTGCCAGCAGCCCTGGGTCAGGGGGCTCCCCATACGAGCAGTACTTC.